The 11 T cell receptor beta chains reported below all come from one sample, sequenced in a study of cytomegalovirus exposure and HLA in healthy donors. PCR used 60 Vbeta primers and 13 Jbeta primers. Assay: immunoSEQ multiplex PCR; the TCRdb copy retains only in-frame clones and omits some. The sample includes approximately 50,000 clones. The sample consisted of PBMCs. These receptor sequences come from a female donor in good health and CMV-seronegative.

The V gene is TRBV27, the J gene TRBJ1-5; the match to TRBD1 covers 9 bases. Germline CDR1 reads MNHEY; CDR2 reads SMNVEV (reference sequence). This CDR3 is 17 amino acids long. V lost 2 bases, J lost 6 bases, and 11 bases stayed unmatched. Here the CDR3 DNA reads TGTGCCAGCAGTTTACGCCCCGTGGGGACAGGGTTTCAGCCCCAGCATTTT. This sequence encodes CASSLRPVGTGFQPQHF.

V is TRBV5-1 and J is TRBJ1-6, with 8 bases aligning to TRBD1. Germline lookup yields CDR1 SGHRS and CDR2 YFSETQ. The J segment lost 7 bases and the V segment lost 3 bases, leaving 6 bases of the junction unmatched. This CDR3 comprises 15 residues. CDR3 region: CASSSWTGSNSPLHF. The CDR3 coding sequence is TGCGCCAGCAGCTCCTGGACAGGGTCGAATTCACCCCTCCACTTT. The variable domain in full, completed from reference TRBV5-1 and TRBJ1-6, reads KAGVTQTPRYLIKTRGQQVTLSCSPISGHRSVSWYQQTPGQGLQFLFEYFSETQRNKGNFPGRFSGRQFSNSRSEMNVSTLELGDSALYLCASSSWTGSNSPLHFGNGTRLTVT.

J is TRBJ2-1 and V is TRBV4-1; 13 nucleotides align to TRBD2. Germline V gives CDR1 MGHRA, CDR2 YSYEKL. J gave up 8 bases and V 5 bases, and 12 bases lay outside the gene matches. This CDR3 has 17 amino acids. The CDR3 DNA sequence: TGCGCCAGCAGCAAAACCCGGACTAGCGGGAGACTCCATGAGCAGTTCTTC. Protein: CASSKTRTSGRLHEQFF.

Here the CDR3 DNA reads TGTGCCAGCAGTGGGGAGACTAGCGGGTCCTCCTACGAGCAGTACTTC. It is translated as CASSGETSGSSYEQYF. The V call is TRBV25-1, the J call TRBJ2-7, with 10 nucleotides matching TRBD2. The ends lost 4 bases at V and 0 bases at J; junction bases unmatched: 6. Germline assignment: CDR1 MGHDK and CDR2 SYGVNS. The CDR3 covers 16 residues.

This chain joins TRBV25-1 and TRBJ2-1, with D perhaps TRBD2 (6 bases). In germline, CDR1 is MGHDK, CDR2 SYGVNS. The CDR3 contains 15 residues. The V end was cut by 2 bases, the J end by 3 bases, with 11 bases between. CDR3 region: CASSERRAIYNEQFF. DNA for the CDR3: TGTGCCAGCAGTGAAAGGAGGGCCATCTACAATGAGCAGTTCTTC.

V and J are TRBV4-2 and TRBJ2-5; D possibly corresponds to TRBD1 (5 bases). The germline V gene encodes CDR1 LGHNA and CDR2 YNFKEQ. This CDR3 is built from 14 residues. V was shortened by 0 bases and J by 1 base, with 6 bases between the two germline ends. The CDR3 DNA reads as TGTGCCAGCAGCCAAGAAGGGGTCCAAGAGACCCAGTACTTC. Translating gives CASSQEGVQETQYF.

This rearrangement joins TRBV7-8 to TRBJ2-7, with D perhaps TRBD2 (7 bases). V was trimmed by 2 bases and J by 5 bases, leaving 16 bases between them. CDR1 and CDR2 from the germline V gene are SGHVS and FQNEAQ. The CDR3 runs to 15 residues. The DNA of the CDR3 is TGTGCCAGCAGCTTACAGGGGCAACGGGGGGACGAGCAGTACTTC. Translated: CASSLQGQRGDEQYF. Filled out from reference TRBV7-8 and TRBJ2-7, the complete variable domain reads GAGVSQSPRYKVAKRGQDVALRCDPISGHVSLFWYQQALGQGPEFLTYFQNEAQLDKSGLPSDRFFAERPEGSVSTLKIQRTQQEDSAVYLCASSLQGQRGDEQYFGPGTRLTVT.

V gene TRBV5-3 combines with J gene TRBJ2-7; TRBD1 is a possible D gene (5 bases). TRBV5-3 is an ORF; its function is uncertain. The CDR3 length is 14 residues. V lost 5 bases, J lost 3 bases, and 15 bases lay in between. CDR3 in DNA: TGTGCCAGAAGTTGGCATACAGGATACTACGAGCAGTACTTC. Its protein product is CARSWHTGYYEQYF.

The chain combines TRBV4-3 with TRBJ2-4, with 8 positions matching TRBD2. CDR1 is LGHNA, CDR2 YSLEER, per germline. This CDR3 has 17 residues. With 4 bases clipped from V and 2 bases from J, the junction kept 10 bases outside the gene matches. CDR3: CASSPRSGGVSKNIQYF. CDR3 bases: TGCGCCAGCAGCCCCCGCTCGGGGGGGGTTTCCAAAAACATTCAGTACTTC.

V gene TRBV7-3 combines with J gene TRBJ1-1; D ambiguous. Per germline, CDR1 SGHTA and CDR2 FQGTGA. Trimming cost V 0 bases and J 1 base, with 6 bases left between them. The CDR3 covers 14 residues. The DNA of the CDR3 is TGTGCCAGCAGCTTAACAGCCTGGAACACTGAAGCTTTCTTT. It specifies CASSLTAWNTEAFF. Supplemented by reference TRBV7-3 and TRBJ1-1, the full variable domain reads GAGVSQTPSNKVTEKGKYVELRCDPISGHTALYWYRQSLGQGPEFLIYFQGTGAADDSGLPNDRFFAVRPEGSVSTLKIQRTERGDSAVYLCASSLTAWNTEAFFGQGTRLTVV.

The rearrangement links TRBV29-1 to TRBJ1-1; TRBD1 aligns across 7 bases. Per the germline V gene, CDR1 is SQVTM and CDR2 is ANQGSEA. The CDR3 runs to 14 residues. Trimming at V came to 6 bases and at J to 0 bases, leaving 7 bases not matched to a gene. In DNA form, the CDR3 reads TGCAGCGTACTAACCAGGGGGGTGAACACTGAAGCTTTCTTT. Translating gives CSVLTRGVNTEAFF.